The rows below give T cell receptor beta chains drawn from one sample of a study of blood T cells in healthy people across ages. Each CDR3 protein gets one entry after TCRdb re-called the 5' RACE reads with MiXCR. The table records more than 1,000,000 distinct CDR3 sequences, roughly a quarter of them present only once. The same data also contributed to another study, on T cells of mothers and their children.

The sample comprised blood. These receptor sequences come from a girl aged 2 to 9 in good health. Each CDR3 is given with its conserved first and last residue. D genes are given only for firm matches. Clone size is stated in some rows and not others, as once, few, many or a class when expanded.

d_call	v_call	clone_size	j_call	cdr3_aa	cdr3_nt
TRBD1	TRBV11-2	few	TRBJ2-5	CASSLGDRIIMETQYF	TGTGCCAGCAGCTTAGGGGACAGGATCATAATGGAGACCCAGTACTTC
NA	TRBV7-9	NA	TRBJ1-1	CASSKPGALNTEAFF	TGTGCCAGCAGCAAACCCGGGGCCCTGAACACTGAAGCTTTCTTT
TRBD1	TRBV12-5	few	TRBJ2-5	CADRGQETQYF	TGTGCTGACAGGGGCCAAGAGACCCAGTACTTC
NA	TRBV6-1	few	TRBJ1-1	CASSVTGFEAFF	TGTGCCAGCAGCGTTACAGGTTTTGAAGCTTTCTTT
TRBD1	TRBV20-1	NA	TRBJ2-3	CSARGQESTDTQYF	TGCAGTGCTAGGGGACAGGAGAGCACAGATACGCAGTATTTT
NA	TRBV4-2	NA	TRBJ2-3	CASSQDPGATQYF	TGTGCCAGCAGCCAAGATCCAGGGGCTACGCAGTATTTT
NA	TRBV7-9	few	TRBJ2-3	CASSLNLRADTQYF	TGTGCCAGCAGCTTAAACCTAAGGGCCGATACGCAGTATTTT
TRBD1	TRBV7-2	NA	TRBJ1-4	CASSPWGTEDATNEKLFF	TGTGCCAGCAGCCCATGGGGGACAGAAGATGCAACTAATGAAAAACTGTTTTTT
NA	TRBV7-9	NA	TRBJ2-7	CASSSTIHEQYF	TGTGCCAGCAGCAGCACTATTCACGAGCAGTACTTC
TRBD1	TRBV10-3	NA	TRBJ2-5	CATQGAGGQETQYF	TGTGCCACCCAGGGGGCAGGGGGCCAAGAGACCCAGTACTTC
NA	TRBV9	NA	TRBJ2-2	CASSVALSGQRNTGELFF	TGTGCCAGCAGCGTAGCTCTGTCGGGGCAGAGGAACACCGGGGAGCTGTTTTTT
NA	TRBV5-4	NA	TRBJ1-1	CASSLGPERNTEAFF	TGTGCCAGCAGCTTGGGACCAGAACGGAACACTGAAGCTTTCTTT
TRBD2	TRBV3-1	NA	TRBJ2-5	CASSRLLAEQETQYF	TGTGCCAGCAGCCGCCTACTAGCGGAGCAAGAGACCCAGTACTTC
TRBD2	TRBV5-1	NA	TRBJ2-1	CASSPSGSGRYNEQFF	TGCGCCAGCAGCCCCAGTGGTAGCGGGAGATACAATGAGCAGTTCTTC
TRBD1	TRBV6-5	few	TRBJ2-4	CASSYRTGYDIQYF	TGTGCCAGCAGTTACCGGACAGGGTATGACATTCAGTACTTC
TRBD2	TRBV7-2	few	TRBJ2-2	CASSIRTSGRNTGELFF	TGTGCCAGCAGCATCCGGACTAGCGGGAGAAACACCGGGGAGCTGTTTTTT
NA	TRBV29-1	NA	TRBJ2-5	CSVVFWDIIGEETQYF	TGCAGCGTTGTCTTTTGGGACATTATAGGGGAGGAGACCCAGTACTTC
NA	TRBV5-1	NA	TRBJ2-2	CASSQFPGELFF	TGCGCCAGCAGCCAATTCCCCGGGGAGCTGTTTTTT
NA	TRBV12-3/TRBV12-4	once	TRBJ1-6	CASSPPGVGNSPLHF	TGTGCCAGCAGTCCCCCAGGTGTGGGAAATTCACCCCTCCACTTT
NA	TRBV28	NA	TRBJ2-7	CASSPHVRGEQYF	TGTGCCAGCAGTCCCCACGTCCGGGGCGAGCAGTACTTC
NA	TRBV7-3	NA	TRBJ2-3	CASSLRDTTDTQYF	TGTGCCAGCAGCTTACGAGATACCACAGATACGCAGTATTTT
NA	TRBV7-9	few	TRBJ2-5	CASTPRERETQYF	TGTGCCAGCACCCCAAGGGAGCGGGAGACCCAGTACTTC
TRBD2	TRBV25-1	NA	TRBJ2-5	CASSEAGGARKTQYF	TGTGCCAGCAGTGAGGCCGGGGGGGCGCGGAAGACCCAGTACTTC
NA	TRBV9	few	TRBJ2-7	CASSVDREAPYEQYF	TGTGCCAGCAGCGTAGACAGGGAGGCGCCCTACGAGCAGTACTTC
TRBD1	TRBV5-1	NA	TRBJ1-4	CASSSGTGGGKLFF	TGCGCCAGCAGTTCCGGGACAGGGGGTGGAAAACTGTTTTTT
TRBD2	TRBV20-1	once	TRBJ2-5	CSATTLAGDGETQYF	TGCAGTGCTACTACGCTAGCGGGAGACGGGGAGACCCAGTACTTC
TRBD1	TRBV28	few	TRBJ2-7	CASRDRSSEQYF	TGTGCCAGCAGGGACAGGTCCAGCGAGCAGTACTTC
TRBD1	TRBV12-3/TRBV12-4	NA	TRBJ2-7	CASSSGTGVVSEQYF	TGTGCCAGCAGTTCCGGGACAGGGGTAGTATCAGAGCAGTACTTC
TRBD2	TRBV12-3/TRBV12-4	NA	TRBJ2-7	CAGRSSGTSTYEQYF	TGTGCCGGCAGAAGTTCCGGGACTAGCACCTACGAGCAGTACTTC
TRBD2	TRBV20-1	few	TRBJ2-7	CSARYGTSSYEQYF	TGCAGTGCTAGATACGGGACTAGCTCCTACGAGCAGTACTTC
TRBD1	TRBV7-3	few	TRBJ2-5	CASSFTGVRETQYF	TGTGCCAGCAGCTTTACAGGGGTCCGAGAGACCCAGTACTTC
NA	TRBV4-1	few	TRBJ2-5	CASSHWQGETQYF	TGCGCCAGCAGCCATTGGCAGGGCGAGACCCAGTACTTC
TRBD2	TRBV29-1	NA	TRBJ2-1	CSVESGLAASYNEQFF	TGCAGCGTTGAAAGTGGACTAGCGGCGTCCTACAATGAGCAGTTCTTC
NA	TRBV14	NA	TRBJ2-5	CASSPFFDGGTQYF	TGTGCCAGCAGCCCTTTCTTCGACGGCGGGACCCAGTACTTC
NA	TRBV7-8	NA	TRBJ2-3	CASSQPLNTQYF	TGTGCCAGCAGCCAACCCCTAAATACGCAGTATTTT
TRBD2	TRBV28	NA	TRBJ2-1	CASSLLAGGSNEQFF	TGTGCCAGCAGTTTACTAGCGGGGGGCTCCAATGAGCAGTTCTTC
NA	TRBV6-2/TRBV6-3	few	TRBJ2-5	CASCPLYSQETQYF	TGTGCCAGCTGCCCTCTCTACTCCCAAGAGACCCAGTACTTC
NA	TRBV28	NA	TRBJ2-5	CASSLWESLATQYF	TGTGCCAGCAGTTTATGGGAGTCTCTAGCGACCCAGTACTTC
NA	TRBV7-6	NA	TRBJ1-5	CASSQQDGQPQHF	TGTGCCAGCAGCCAACAGGATGGTCAGCCCCAGCATTTT
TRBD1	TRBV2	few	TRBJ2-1	CASRAPGQGRDEQFF	TGTGCCAGCAGGGCCCCCGGACAGGGGAGGGATGAACAGTTCTTC
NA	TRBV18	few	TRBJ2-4	CASSPQGRDKNIQYF	TGTGCCAGCTCACCACAGGGACGAGACAAAAACATTCAGTACTTC
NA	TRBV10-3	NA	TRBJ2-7	CAIMGVGDEQYF	TGTGCCATCATGGGCGTTGGTGACGAGCAGTACTTC
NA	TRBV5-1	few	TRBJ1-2	CASSLAGMGYTF	TGCGCCAGCAGCCTCGCCGGAATGGGCTACACCTTC
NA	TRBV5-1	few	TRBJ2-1	CASSSRQGYNEQFF	TGCGCCAGCAGCTCCCGACAAGGGTACAATGAGCAGTTCTTC
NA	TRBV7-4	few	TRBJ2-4	CASSLDQEF	TGTGCCAGCAGCCTGGACCAAGAGTTC
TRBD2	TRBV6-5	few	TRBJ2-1	CAAGTSGINEQFF	TGTGCCGCTGGGACTAGCGGGATAAATGAGCAGTTCTTC
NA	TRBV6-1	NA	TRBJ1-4	CASGEVLTNEKLFF	TGTGCCAGCGGTGAAGTATTAACTAATGAAAAACTGTTTTTT
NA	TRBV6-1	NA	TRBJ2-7	CASYRYEQYF	TGTGCCAGCTACCGCTACGAGCAGTACTTC
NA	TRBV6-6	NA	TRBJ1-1	CASSSRHMNTEAFF	TGTGCCAGCAGTTCTCGACACATGAACACTGAAGCTTTCTTT
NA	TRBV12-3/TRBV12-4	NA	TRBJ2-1	CASSRDGEQFF	TGTGCCAGCAGTCGTGATGGAGAGCAGTTCTTC
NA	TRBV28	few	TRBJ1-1	CASSSGLYTEAFF	TGTGCCAGCAGCTCCGGGCTTTACACTGAAGCTTTCTTT